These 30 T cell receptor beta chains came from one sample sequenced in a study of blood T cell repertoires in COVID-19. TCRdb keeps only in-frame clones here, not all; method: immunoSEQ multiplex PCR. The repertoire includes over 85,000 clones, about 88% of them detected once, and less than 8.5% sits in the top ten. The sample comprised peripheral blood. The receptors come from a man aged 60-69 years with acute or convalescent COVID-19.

The CDR3 protein is CASTRQGVWTEAFF. CDR3 nucleotide sequence: TGTGCCAGCACCAGACAGGGGGTGTGGACTGAAGCTTTCTTT. This chain uses TRBV5-5 with TRBJ1-1, with TRBD1 matching 9 bases. The CDR3 totals 14 residues. Germline CDR1 is SGHKS and CDR2 is YYEKEE (reference sequence). Trimming at V came to 6 bases and at J to 5 bases, leaving 8 bases not matched to a gene.

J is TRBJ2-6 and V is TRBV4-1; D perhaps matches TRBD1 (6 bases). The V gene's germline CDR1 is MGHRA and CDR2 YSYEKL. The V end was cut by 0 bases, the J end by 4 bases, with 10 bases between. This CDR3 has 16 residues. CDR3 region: CASSQETGPGANVLTF. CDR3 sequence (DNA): TGCGCCAGCAGCCAAGAAACAGGGCCCGGGGCCAACGTCCTGACTTTC.

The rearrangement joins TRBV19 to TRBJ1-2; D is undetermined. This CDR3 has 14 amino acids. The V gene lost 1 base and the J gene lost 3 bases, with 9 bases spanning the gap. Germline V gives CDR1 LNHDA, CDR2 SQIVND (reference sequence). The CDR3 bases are TGTGCCAGTAGTATAGCGGCAGCGGACTATGGCTACACCTTC. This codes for CASSIAAADYGYTF. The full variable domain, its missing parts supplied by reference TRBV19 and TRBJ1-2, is DGGITQSPKYLFRKEGQNVTLSCEQNLNHDAMYWYRQDPGQGLRLIYYSQIVNDFQKGDIAEGYSVSREKKESFPLTVTSAQKNPTAFYLCASSIAAADYGYTFGSGTRLTVV.

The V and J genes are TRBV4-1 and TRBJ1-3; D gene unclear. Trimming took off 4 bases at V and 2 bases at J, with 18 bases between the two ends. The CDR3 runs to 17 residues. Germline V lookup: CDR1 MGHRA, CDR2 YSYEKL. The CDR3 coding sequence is TGCGCCAGCAGCCCTGGATCGGGGTCCATCACTGGAAACACCATATATTTT. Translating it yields CASSPGSGSITGNTIYF.

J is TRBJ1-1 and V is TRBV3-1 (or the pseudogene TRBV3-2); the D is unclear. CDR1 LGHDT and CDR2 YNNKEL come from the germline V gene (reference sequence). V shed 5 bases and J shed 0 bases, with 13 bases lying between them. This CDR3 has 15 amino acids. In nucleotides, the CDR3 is TGTGCCAGCAGCACACGCCTGTTATTGAACACTGAAGCTTTCTTT. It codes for CASSTRLLLNTEAFF.

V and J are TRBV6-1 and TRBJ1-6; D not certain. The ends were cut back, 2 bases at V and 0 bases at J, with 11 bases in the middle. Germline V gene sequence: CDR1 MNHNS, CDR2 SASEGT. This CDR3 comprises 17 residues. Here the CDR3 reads CASSERGGSSYNSPLHF. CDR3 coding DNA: TGTGCCAGCAGTGAACGGGGAGGGAGCTCCTATAATTCACCCCTCCACTTT.

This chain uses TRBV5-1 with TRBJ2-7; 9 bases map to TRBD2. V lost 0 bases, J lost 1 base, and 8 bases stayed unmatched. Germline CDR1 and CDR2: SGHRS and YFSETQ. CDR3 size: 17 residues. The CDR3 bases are TGCGCCAGCAGCTTGGAGTGGAGCGGGGGGATTTCCTACGAGCAGTACTTC. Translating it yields CASSLEWSGGISYEQYF.

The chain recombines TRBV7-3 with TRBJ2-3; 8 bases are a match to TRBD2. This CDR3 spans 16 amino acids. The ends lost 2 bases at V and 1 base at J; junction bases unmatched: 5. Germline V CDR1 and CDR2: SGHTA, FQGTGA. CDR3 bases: TGTGCCAGCAGCTTAGGAGCGGGGGTGGGCACAGATACGCAGTATTTT. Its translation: CASSLGAGVGTDTQYF.

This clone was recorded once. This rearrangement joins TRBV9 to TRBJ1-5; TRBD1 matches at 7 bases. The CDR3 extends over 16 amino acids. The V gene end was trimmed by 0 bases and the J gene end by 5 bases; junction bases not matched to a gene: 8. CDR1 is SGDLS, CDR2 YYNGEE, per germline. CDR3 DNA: TGTGCCAGCAGCGTAGGCCCACAGGGGTTCGATCAGCCCCAGCATTTT. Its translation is CASSVGPQGFDQPQHF.

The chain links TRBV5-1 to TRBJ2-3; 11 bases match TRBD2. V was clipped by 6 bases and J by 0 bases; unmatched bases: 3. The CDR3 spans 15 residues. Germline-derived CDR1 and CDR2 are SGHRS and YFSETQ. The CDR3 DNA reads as TGCGCCAGCAACCCTAGCGGGAGGAGCACAGATACGCAGTATTTT. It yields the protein CASNPSGRSTDTQYF.

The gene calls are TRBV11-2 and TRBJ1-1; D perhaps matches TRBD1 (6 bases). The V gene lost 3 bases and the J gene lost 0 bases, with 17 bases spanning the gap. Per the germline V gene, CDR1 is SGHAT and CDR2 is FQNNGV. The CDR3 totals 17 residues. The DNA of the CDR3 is TGTGCCAGCAGCTTCTTCGGGACACCCACATTGAACACTGAAGCTTTCTTT. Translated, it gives CASSFFGTPTLNTEAFF.

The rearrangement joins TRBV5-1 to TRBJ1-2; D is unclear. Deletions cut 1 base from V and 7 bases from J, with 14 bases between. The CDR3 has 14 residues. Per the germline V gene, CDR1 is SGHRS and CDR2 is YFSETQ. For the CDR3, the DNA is TGCGCCAGCAGCTTGCCCAGGCCAGGCTCTGGCTACACCTTC. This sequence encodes CASSLPRPGSGYTF.

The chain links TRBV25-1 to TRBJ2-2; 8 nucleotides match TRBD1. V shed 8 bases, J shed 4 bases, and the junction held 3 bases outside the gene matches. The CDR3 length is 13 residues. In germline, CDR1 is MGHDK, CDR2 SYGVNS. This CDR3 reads CASRTGITGELFF. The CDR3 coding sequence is TGTGCCAGCCGGACAGGGATCACCGGGGAGCTGTTTTTT.

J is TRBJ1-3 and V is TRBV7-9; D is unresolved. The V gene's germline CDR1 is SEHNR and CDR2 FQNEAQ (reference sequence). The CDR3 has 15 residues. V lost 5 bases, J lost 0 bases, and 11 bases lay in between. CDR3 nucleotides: TGTGCCAGCAGCGCAGGAGGTAGCTCTGGAAACACCATATATTTT. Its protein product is CASSAGGSSGNTIYF.

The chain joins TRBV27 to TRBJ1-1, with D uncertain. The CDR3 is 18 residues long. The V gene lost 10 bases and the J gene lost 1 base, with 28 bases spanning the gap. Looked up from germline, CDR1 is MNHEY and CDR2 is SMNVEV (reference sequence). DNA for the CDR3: TGTGCCAACCTTCCAACCCAGGTTACCCAACGACCGAACACTGAAGCTTTCTTT. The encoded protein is CANLPTQVTQRPNTEAFF.

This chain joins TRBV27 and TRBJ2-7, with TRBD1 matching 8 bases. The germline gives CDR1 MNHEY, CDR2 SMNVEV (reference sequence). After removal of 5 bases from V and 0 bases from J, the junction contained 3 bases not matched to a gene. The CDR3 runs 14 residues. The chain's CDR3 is CASSRGQGSYEQYF. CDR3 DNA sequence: TGTGCCAGCAGTCGCGGACAGGGCTCCTACGAGCAGTACTTC.

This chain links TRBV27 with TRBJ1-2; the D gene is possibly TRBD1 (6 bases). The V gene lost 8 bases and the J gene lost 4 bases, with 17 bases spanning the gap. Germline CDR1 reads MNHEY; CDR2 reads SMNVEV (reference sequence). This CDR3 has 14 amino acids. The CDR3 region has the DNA TGTGCCAGCGGCAGGGGAAGGTTGGGCTATGGCTACACCTTC. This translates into CASGRGRLGYGYTF.

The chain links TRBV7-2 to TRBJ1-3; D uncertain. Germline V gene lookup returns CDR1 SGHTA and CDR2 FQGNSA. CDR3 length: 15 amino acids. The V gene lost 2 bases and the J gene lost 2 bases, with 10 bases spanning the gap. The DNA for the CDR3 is TGTGCCAGCAGCTTATCGAGAACGGCTGGAAACACCATATATTTT. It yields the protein CASSLSRTAGNTIYF.

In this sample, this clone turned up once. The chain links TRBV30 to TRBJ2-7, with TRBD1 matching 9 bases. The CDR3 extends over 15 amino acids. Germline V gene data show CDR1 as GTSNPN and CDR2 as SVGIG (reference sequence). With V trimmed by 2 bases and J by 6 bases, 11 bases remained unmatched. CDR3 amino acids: CAWSSLGDRVSEQYF. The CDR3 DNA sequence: TGTGCCTGGAGTTCTCTTGGGGACAGGGTCTCCGAGCAGTACTTC. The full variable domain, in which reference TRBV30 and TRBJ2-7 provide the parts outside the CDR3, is SQTIHQWPATLVQPVGSPLSLECTVEGTSNPNLYWYRQAAGRGLQLLFYSVGIGQISSEVPQNLSASRPQDRQFILSSKKLLLSDSGFYLCAWSSLGDRVSEQYFGPGTRLTVT.

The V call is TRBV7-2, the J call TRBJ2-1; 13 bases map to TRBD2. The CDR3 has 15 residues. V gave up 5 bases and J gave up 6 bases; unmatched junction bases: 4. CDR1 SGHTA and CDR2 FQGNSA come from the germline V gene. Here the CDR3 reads CASSQGLAGFNEQFF. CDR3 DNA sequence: TGTGCCAGCAGCCAGGGACTAGCGGGATTCAATGAGCAGTTCTTC.

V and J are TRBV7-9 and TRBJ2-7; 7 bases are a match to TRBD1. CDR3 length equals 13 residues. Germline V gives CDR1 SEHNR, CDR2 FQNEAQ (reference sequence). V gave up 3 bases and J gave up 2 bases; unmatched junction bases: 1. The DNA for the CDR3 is TGTGCCAGCAGCTTGACAGGGCCCTACGAGCAGTACTTC. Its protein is CASSLTGPYEQYF.

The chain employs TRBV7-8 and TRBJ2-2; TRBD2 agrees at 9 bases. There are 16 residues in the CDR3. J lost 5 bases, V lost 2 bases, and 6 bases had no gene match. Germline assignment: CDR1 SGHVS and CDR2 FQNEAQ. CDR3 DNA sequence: TGTGCCAGCAGCTTACGGCGGGGGGGGCAAACCGGGGAGCTGTTTTTT. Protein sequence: CASSLRRGGQTGELFF. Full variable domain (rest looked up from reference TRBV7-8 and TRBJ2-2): GAGVSQSPRYKVAKRGQDVALRCDPISGHVSLFWYQQALGQGPEFLTYFQNEAQLDKSGLPSDRFFAERPEGSVSTLKIQRTQQEDSAVYLCASSLRRGGQTGELFFGEGSRLTVL.

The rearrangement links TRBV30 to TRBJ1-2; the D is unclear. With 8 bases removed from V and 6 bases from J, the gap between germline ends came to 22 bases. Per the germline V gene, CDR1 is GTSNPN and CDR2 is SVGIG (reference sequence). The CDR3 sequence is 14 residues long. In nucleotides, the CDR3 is TGTGCCCTCGCCGGGTCCCAACTAGCAAATGGCTACACCTTC. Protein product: CALAGSQLANGYTF.

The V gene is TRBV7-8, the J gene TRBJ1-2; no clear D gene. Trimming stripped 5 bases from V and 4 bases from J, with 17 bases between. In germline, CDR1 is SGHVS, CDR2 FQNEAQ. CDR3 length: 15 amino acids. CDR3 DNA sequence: TGTGCCAGCAGCAACACCGGCGGAGGAGGCTATGGCTACACCTTC. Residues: CASSNTGGGGYGYTF.

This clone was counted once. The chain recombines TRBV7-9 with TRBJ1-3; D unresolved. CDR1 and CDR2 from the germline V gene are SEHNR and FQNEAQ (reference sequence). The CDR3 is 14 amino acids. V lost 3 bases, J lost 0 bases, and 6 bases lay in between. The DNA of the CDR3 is TGTGCCAGCAGCTTTGGGAGCTCTGGAAACACCATATATTTT. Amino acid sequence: CASSFGSSGNTIYF.

The CDR3 is CASSPIQGLDEQFF. CDR3 DNA sequence: TGTGCCAGCTCACCCATACAGGGGTTGGATGAGCAGTTCTTC. The genes are TRBV18 and TRBJ2-1, with 7 nucleotides matching TRBD1. Trimming cost V 3 bases and J 8 bases; bases outside gene matches: 7. Germline CDR1 reads KGHSH; CDR2 reads LQKENI. CDR3 length: 14 residues.

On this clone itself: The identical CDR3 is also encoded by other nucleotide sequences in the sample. CDR3 sequence reads: CASSSRTGGTDTQYF. The CDR3 DNA sequence: TGCGCCAGCAGCTCGAGGACGGGAGGCACAGATACGCAGTATTTT. This chain connects TRBV5-1 to TRBJ2-3, with D maybe TRBD2 (6 bases). The CDR3 covers 15 residues. Germline V lookup: CDR1 SGHRS, CDR2 YFSETQ. V was pared by 3 bases and J by 1 base, with 12 bases between.

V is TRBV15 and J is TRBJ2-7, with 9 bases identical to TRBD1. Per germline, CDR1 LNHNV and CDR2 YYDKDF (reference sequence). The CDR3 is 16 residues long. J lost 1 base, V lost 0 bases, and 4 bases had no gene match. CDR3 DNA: TGTGCCACCAGCAGAGATCTCGGACAGGGGTCCTACGAGCAGTACTTC. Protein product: CATSRDLGQGSYEQYF.

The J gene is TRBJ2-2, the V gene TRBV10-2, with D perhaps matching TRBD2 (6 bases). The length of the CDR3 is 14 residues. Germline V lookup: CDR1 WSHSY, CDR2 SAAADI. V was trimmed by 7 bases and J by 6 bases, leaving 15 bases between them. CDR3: CASIYATGAGELFF. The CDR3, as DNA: TGCGCCAGCATATACGCGACGGGGGCCGGGGAGCTGTTTTTT.

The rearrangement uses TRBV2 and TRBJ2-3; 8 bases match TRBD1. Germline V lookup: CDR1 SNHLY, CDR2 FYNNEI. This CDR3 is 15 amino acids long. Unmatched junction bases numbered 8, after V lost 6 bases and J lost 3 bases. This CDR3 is CASRPGTGRTDTQYF. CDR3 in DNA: TGTGCCAGCAGGCCCGGGACAGGAAGAACAGATACGCAGTATTTT.